Listed below are T cell receptor beta chains from one sample, sequenced in a study of blood T cell repertoires in COVID-19. Generated by immunoSEQ multiplex PCR, the TCRdb table keeps only in-frame clones and is missing some. The sample contains 80,000 to 130,000 clones, just under 95% of which appear only once. The sequenced sample was peripheral blood. Receptor source: an older man with acute or convalescent COVID-19. The CDR3 runs from the conserved cysteine through the conserved F or W. The order of the fields is CDR3 length, V gene, J gene, CDR3 protein.

CDR3 length: 16
V gene: TRBV11-3
J gene: TRBJ2-3
CDR3 protein: CASSSSGLAGTHTQYF

CDR3 length: 16
V gene: TRBV15
J gene: TRBJ1-5
CDR3 protein: CATSTGQLFSNQPQHF

CDR3 length: 15
V gene: TRBV4-3
J gene: TRBJ2-6
CDR3 protein: CASSPGTGTYDVLTF

CDR3 length: 11
V gene: TRBV14
J gene: TRBJ1-3
CDR3 protein: CASSQRQTIYF

CDR3 length: 15
V gene: TRBV3-1/TRBV3-2
J gene: TRBJ2-3
CDR3 protein: CASSQVPSGSNTQYF

CDR3 length: 11
V gene: TRBV7-9
J gene: TRBJ2-3
CDR3 protein: CASSPVDTQYF

CDR3 length: 15
V gene: TRBV5-1
J gene: TRBJ2-4
CDR3 protein: CASSYLAGGQNIQYF

CDR3 length: 13
V gene: TRBV5-1
J gene: TRBJ2-3
CDR3 protein: CASRAGGTDTQYF

CDR3 length: 13
V gene: TRBV5-1
J gene: TRBJ1-2
CDR3 protein: CASSLVADYGYTF

CDR3 length: 14
V gene: TRBV7-6
J gene: TRBJ1-3
CDR3 protein: CASSLQGSGNTIYF

CDR3 length: 14
V gene: TRBV7-6
J gene: TRBJ2-3
CDR3 protein: CASSLSVASDTQYF

CDR3 length: 13
V gene: TRBV12-3/TRBV12-4
J gene: TRBJ2-7
CDR3 protein: CASSRDRDTEQYF